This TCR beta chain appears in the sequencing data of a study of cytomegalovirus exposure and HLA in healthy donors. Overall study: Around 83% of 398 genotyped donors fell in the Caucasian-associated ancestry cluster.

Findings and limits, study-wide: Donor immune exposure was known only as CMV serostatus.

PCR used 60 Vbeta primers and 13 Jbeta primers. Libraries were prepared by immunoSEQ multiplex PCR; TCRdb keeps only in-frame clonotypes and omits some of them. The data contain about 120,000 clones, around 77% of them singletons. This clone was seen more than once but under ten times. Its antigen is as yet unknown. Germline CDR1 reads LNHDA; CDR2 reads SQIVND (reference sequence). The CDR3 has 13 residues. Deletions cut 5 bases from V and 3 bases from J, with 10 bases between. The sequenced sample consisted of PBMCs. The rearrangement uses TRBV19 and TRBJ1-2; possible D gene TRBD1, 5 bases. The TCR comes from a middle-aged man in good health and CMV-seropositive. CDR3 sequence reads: CASSGGVDYGYTF. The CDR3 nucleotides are TGTGCCAGTAGTGGAGGGGTGGACTATGGCTACACCTTC.